This is a list of T cell receptor beta chains from one sample in a study of early T cells in non-severe SARS-CoV-2 infection. From the 5' RACE reads, TCRdb called clonotypes with MiXCR, one entry per CDR3 protein. This table has about 79,000 distinct CDR3 sequences, approximately 13% appearing once. The material sequenced was whole blood. The source of these receptors is an adult who was a healthcare worker with PCR-confirmed SARS-CoV-2 infection or an uninfected control (not recorded which). Both conserved end residues are part of each CDR3. The D gene is left open where the match is weak. Size is stated for part of the rows, as once, few or many counts, or as a class when the clone is expanded.

len,v_gene,j_gene,d_gene,abundance,CDR3aa,CDR3nt
13,TRBV6-2/TRBV6-3,TRBJ2-1,.,.,CASSRQTTNEQFF,TGTGCCAGCAGTCGGCAGACAACCAATGAGCAGTTCTTC
12,TRBV6-5,TRBJ1-1,TRBD1,many,CASSPDRGEAFF,TGTGCCAGCAGTCCGGACAGGGGTGAAGCTTTCTTT
11,TRBV24-1,TRBJ1-1,.,.,CTTSEGGEAFF,TGTACCACCAGTGAAGGCGGGGAAGCTTTCTTT
13,TRBV11-2,TRBJ1-6,.,many,CASSARTDSPLHF,TGTGCCAGCAGCGCTCGGACAGATTCACCCCTCCACTTT
14,TRBV5-1,TRBJ2-7,TRBD2,few,CASSLDPGLAGGGF,TGCGCCAGCAGCTTGGATCCCGGACTAGCGGGAGGAGGCTTC
14,TRBV20-1,TRBJ2-5,.,.,CSASPGTGQETQYF,TGCAGTGCTTCGCCAGGGACGGGGCAAGAGACCCAGTACTTC
13,TRBV7-9,TRBJ1-4,.,many,CATRAGGNEKLFF,TGTGCCACCCGGGCAGGCGGAAATGAAAAACTGTTTTTT
13,TRBV5-1,TRBJ2-7,.,few,CASSLAWDYEQYF,TGCGCCAGCAGCTTGGCCTGGGACTACGAGCAGTACTTC
12,TRBV19,TRBJ2-1,.,once,CASSKVYNEQFF,TGTGCCAGTAGTAAGGTCTACAATGAGCAGTTCTTC
14,TRBV9,TRBJ1-2,TRBD1,.,CASSVDGTDYGYTF,TGTGCCAGCAGCGTTGATGGGACAGACTATGGCTACACCTTC
16,TRBV4-1,TRBJ2-1,TRBD2,.,CASSQEGASGSWEQFF,TGCGCCAGCAGCCAAGAAGGCGCTAGCGGGAGTTGGGAGCAGTTCTTC
15,TRBV12-3/TRBV12-4,TRBJ2-5,.,.,CASSGGLDSQETQYF,TGTGCCAGCAGCGGGGGATTGGACAGCCAAGAGACCCAGTACTTC
15,TRBV12-3/TRBV12-4,TRBJ1-4,.,many,CASSSRASEHEKLFF,TGTGCCAGCAGTTCCCGGGCCTCAGAGCATGAAAAACTGTTTTTT
12,TRBV7-9,TRBJ1-1,TRBD1,.,CASSQGQVEAFF,TGTGCCAGCAGTCAAGGACAGGTCGAAGCTTTCTTT
15,TRBV5-1,TRBJ2-3,TRBD1,few,CASSSGTVSTDTQYF,TGCGCCAGCAGCTCCGGGACAGTTAGCACAGATACGCAGTATTTT
16,TRBV5-4,TRBJ2-5,.,.,CASSGPEGLYQETQYF,TGTGCCAGCAGCGGGCCGGAGGGATTGTACCAAGAGACCCAGTACTTC
15,TRBV7-9,TRBJ2-1,TRBD2,.,CASSLVAGTFNEQFF,TGTGCCAGCAGCTTAGTAGCGGGGACCTTCAATGAGCAGTTCTTC
12,TRBV20-1,TRBJ2-5,.,.,CSARAPKETQYF,TGCAGTGCTAGAGCCCCTAAAGAGACCCAGTACTTC
16,TRBV12-3/TRBV12-4,TRBJ2-7,TRBD1,.,CASSLSGDRGRYEQYF,TGTGCCAGCAGTTTAAGTGGGGACAGGGGGCGGTACGAGCAGTACTTC
14,TRBV10-3,TRBJ1-4,TRBD1,.,CAFSGQESNEKLFF,TGTGCCTTCAGTGGACAGGAGTCTAATGAAAAACTGTTTTTT
11,TRBV14,TRBJ2-7,.,.,CASSQGYEQYF,TGTGCCAGCAGCCAAGGATACGAGCAGTACTTC
13,TRBV11-2,TRBJ1-5,.,many,CASSLASNQPQHF,TGTGCCAGCAGTCTGGCGAGCAATCAGCCCCAGCATTTT
13,TRBV28,TRBJ2-2,.,.,CASTPPETGELFF,TGTGCCAGCACCCCCCCGGAAACCGGGGAGCTGTTTTTT
15,TRBV15,TRBJ2-7,.,many,CATSRGGFPPYEQYF,TGTGCCACCAGCAGAGGCGGTTTTCCCCCCTACGAGCAGTACTTC
14,TRBV20-1,TRBJ2-5,TRBD2,few,CSAIAGGPEETQYF,TGCAGTGCTATCGCGGGAGGGCCTGAAGAGACCCAGTACTTC
18,TRBV18,TRBJ1-3,TRBD1,.,CASSPPLRTGIRRNTIYF,TGTGCCAGCTCACCGCCCCTCCGGACAGGGATTAGAAGAAACACCATATATTTT
15,TRBV20-1,TRBJ2-7,TRBD2,many,CSARVSASGTYEQYF,TGCAGTGCTAGAGTTTCGGCTAGCGGCACCTACGAGCAGTACTTC
17,TRBV5-6,TRBJ1-3,TRBD1,many,CATQRQGAGESGNTIYF,TGTGCCACCCAGCGACAGGGGGCAGGTGAATCTGGAAACACCATATATTTT
16,TRBV6-6,TRBJ2-1,TRBD2,.,CASSRGLAGTYNEQFF,TGTGCCAGCAGTCGGGGACTAGCGGGTACCTACAATGAGCAGTTCTTC
16,TRBV6-5,TRBJ2-1,TRBD1,many,CASSYGSDREYNEQFF,TGTGCCAGCAGTTACGGGTCGGACAGGGAATACAATGAGCAGTTCTTC
13,TRBV3-1,TRBJ2-7,.,few,CASSQGFGYEQYF,TGTGCCAGCAGCCAAGGGTTCGGCTACGAGCAGTACTTC
12,TRBV28,TRBJ1-2,.,few,CAIGRRLYGYTF,TGTGCCATTGGGCGGAGACTCTATGGCTACACCTTC
15,TRBV5-1,TRBJ2-3,.,.,CASSLEAITTDTQYF,TGCGCCAGCAGCTTGGAGGCCATCACCACAGATACGCAGTATTTT
13,TRBV20-1,TRBJ2-3,.,few,CSAITSQGMGQYF,TGCAGTGCTATCACGTCACAGGGAATGGGGCAGTATTTT
14,TRBV11-2,TRBJ2-1,.,.,CASSLQVVYNEQFF,TGTGCCAGCAGCCTACAAGTAGTCTACAATGAGCAGTTCTTC
13,TRBV29-1,TRBJ1-1,.,once,CSVGGLGNTEAFF,TGCAGCGTTGGCGGTTTGGGGAACACTGAAGCTTTCTTT
14,TRBV7-9,TRBJ2-5,TRBD2,.,CASRELAGQETQYF,TGTGCCAGCAGAGAACTAGCGGGACAAGAGACCCAGTACTTC
13,TRBV14,TRBJ1-1,.,.,CASSQVWGSEAFF,TGTGCCAGCAGCCAAGTTTGGGGGAGCGAAGCTTTCTTT
15,TRBV6-2/TRBV6-3,TRBJ1-1,.,few,CASSSGGAGEAEAFF,TGTGCCAGCAGCTCCGGGGGGGCGGGCGAGGCTGAAGCTTTCTTT
15,TRBV6-5,TRBJ1-1,.,many,CASSPLITPGAEAFF,TGTGCCAGCAGCCCCCTCATAACCCCCGGCGCTGAAGCTTTCTTT
15,TRBV5-6,TRBJ2-1,TRBD2,few,CASSFAGLRYNEQFF,TGTGCCAGCAGCTTCGCGGGACTACGCTACAATGAGCAGTTCTTC
15,TRBV2,TRBJ1-1,TRBD1,few,CAGTGTGGGGTEAFF,TGTGCCGGAACCGGGACAGGGGGCGGCGGCACTGAAGCTTTCTTT
13,TRBV5-1,TRBJ1-3,.,few,CASSRMAGNTIYF,TGCGCCAGCAGCCGGATGGCAGGAAACACCATATATTTT
14,TRBV20-1,TRBJ2-3,TRBD2,few,CSATTRGRADTQYF,TGCAGTGCTACCACGCGCGGGAGGGCAGATACGCAGTATTTT